The entry below gives a single T cell receptor (beta chain) sequence along with its context. Trimming shortened V by 3 bases and J by 4 bases, and 9 bases separated the two germline ends. From germline, CDR1 is SGHTA and CDR2 FQGTGA. The CDR3 covers 13 residues. The TCR library protocol was used to attach unique molecular identifiers. These identifiers were attached to individual cDNA molecules. TCRdb independently ran MiXCR on the 5' RACE reads; one entry per CDR3 protein. The data contain around 80,000 distinct CDR3 sequences, about 12% of them singletons. This specimen belongs to a study of early T cells in non-severe SARS-CoV-2 infection. Across the whole study: Chains from this unsorted whole-blood bulk RNA could not be paired.

The clonotype originates from an adult who was a healthcare worker with PCR-confirmed SARS-CoV-2 infection or an uninfected control (not recorded which). Sequenced input: whole blood. The chain links TRBV7-3 to TRBJ1-1; unclear D gene. This CDR3 is CASSLMEATEAFF. As DNA, the CDR3 is TGTGCCAGCAGCTTGATGGAGGCCACTGAAGCTTTCTTT.